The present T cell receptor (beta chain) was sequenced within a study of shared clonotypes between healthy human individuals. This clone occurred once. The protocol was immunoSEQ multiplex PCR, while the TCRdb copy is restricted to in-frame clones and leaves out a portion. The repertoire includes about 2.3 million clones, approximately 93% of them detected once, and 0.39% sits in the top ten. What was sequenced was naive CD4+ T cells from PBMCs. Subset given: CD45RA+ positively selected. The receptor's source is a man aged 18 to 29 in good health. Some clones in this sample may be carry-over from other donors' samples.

In DNA, the CDR3 is TGTGCCAGCAGCTTAGTAGGCGACACAGATACGCAGTATTTT. This gives the protein CASSLVGDTDTQYF. The chain employs TRBV11-3 and TRBJ2-3; D gene unclear. This CDR3 is built from 14 residues. Germline CDR1 reads SGHNT; CDR2 reads YENEEA. Trimming took 1 base from V and 2 from J, leaving 7 bases between them.